The T cell receptor (beta chain) described here comes from a study of shared clonotypes between healthy human individuals. Overall study findings and caveats: What naive subsets generally showed was a larger estimated richness than memory subsets showed. Only a few donors were included, so the genetic and exposure-history diversity represented was limited. It was expected that sequencing depth would affect clonotype sharing among donors.

V was pared by 2 bases and J by 3 bases, with 17 bases between. Germline CDR1 MNHEY, CDR2 SMNVEV (reference sequence). The CDR3 totals 16 residues. Sequencing used immunoSEQ multiplex PCR; TCRdb keeps in-frame clones, though not all of them. The sample shows around 600,000 clones, 85% to 95% of them seen only once. CD8 cells classed as naive were CD45RO-negative and positively selected for CCR7, excluding terminally differentiated effector memory CD45RA+ cells. Remarks on this clone: Its antigen is not known.

Sequencing input: naive CD8+ T cells sorted from blood. The V gene is TRBV27, the J gene TRBJ2-7, with D unresolved. This receptor was taken from a woman younger than 45 in good health. CDR3 sequence (DNA): TGTGCCAGCAGTTTACCCTACGGACGGTCCCTCTACGAGCAGTACTTC. This gives the protein CASSLPYGRSLYEQYF.